A selection of T cell receptor beta chains follows, all from one sample in a study of T cell repertoires in cytomegalovirus infection. TCRdb re-derived calls from the reads in MiXCR, one entry per CDR3 protein. Of around 740,000 distinct CDR3 sequences in the sample, roughly 36% were seen once. What was sequenced was PBMCs. Receptors were obtained from a human donor in good health (CMV status not recorded). Some clones in this sample may be carry-over from other donors' samples. The CDR3 runs from the conserved cysteine through the conserved F or W. Fields, in order: D gene, J gene, clone size, V gene, CDR3 protein, CDR3 DNA. The D gene is left open where the match is weak. Only some rows state a clone size, as once, few, many or a class for expanded clones.

D: NA; J: TRBJ2-1; size: NA; V: TRBV28; CDR3: CASSLGQGLSSYNEQFF; DNA: TGTGCCAGCAGTTTAGGACAGGGACTATCTTCCTACAATGAGCAGTTCTTC
D: NA; J: TRBJ2-1; size: once; V: TRBV19; CDR3: CASSMSGTTWGEQFF; DNA: TGTGCCAGTAGTATGTCGGGGACGACCTGGGGTGAGCAGTTCTTC
D: NA; J: TRBJ2-7; size: few; V: TRBV12-3/TRBV12-4; CDR3: CASRTALEGYEQYF; DNA: TGTGCCAGCAGAACAGCCCTCGAGGGGTACGAGCAGTACTTC
D: NA; J: TRBJ1-2; size: NA; V: TRBV28; CDR3: CASGGRPASGYGYTF; DNA: TGTGCCAGCGGGGGTAGGCCAGCCAGTGGGTATGGCTACACCTTC
D: TRBD1; J: TRBJ1-1; size: few; V: TRBV6-2/TRBV6-3; CDR3: CASSPGQFSMNTEAFF; DNA: TGTGCCAGCAGTCCGGGACAGTTTAGCATGAACACTGAAGCTTTCTTT
D: TRBD2; J: TRBJ2-5; size: NA; V: TRBV24-1; CDR3: CATSDLASGTEETQYF; DNA: TGTGCCACCAGTGATTTGGCCAGCGGGACTGAAGAGACCCAGTACTTC
D: TRBD2; J: TRBJ2-7; size: NA; V: TRBV4-1; CDR3: CASRHGSRGRPQGGEQYF; DNA: TGTGCCAGCAGACATGGATCGCGCGGGAGGCCCCAAGGGGGGGAGCAGTACTTC
D: NA; J: TRBJ1-6; size: NA; V: TRBV27; CDR3: CASRQGSYNSPLHF; DNA: TGTGCCAGCCGTCAGGGCTCCTATAATTCACCCCTCCACTTT
D: NA; J: TRBJ1-5; size: NA; V: TRBV20-1; CDR3: CSARSGDLGQPQHF; DNA: TGCAGTGCTAGATCAGGGGATTTGGGTCAGCCCCAGCATTTT
D: NA; J: TRBJ1-2; size: many; V: TRBV28; CDR3: CASSYSNYGYTF; DNA: TGTGCCAGCAGTTACTCGAACTATGGCTACACCTTC
D: NA; J: TRBJ1-5; size: NA; V: TRBV19; CDR3: CASSMAGNGQPQHF; DNA: TGTGCCAGTAGTATGGCAGGGAATGGTCAGCCCCAGCATTTT
D: NA; J: TRBJ2-7; size: NA; V: TRBV20-1; CDR3: CSASSHRDEQYF; DNA: TGCAGTGCTAGCTCGCATAGGGACGAGCAGTACTTC
D: TRBD2; J: TRBJ2-7; size: NA; V: TRBV6-1; CDR3: CASAGLAALYGEYF; DNA: TGTGCCAGCGCCGGACTAGCGGCGCTCTACGGGGAGTACTTC
D: NA; J: TRBJ2-5; size: NA; V: TRBV7-2; CDR3: CASSQVDSQETQYF; DNA: TGTGCCAGCAGCCAGGTGGACAGCCAAGAGACCCAGTACTTC
D: NA; J: TRBJ2-5; size: few; V: TRBV7-6; CDR3: CASSLVGTPETQYF; DNA: TGTGCCAGCAGCTTAGTTGGGACGCCAGAGACCCAGTACTTC
D: NA; J: TRBJ1-1; size: NA; V: TRBV20-1; CDR3: CSANGQTRPF; DNA: TGCAGTGCTAACGGCCAAACGCGTCCCTTT
D: NA; J: TRBJ1-2; size: few; V: TRBV7-2; CDR3: CASSLVFLSGSGYTF; DNA: TGTGCCAGCAGCTTAGTATTTCTGTCGGGGTCCGGCTACACCTTC
D: NA; J: TRBJ1-5; size: NA; V: TRBV6-1; CDR3: CASSERRDQPQHF; DNA: TGTGCCAGCAGTGAACGCAGGGACCAGCCCCAGCATTTT
D: NA; J: TRBJ1-2; size: many; V: TRBV11-2; CDR3: CASSLNQGRNYGYTF; DNA: TGTGCCAGCAGCTTAAACCAGGGGCGCAACTATGGCTACACCTTC
D: TRBD2; J: TRBJ2-1; size: few; V: TRBV12-3/TRBV12-4; CDR3: CASSFMATSGPSPYNEQFF; DNA: TGTGCCAGCAGTTTTATGGCGACTAGCGGTCCGAGTCCCTACAATGAGCAGTTCTTC
D: NA; J: TRBJ2-1; size: NA; V: TRBV20-1; CDR3: CSARGYNEQFF; DNA: TGCAGTGCTAGGGGGTACAATGAGCAGTTCTTC
D: TRBD1; J: TRBJ1-5; size: few; V: TRBV5-6; CDR3: CASSSGTGLHQPQHF; DNA: TGTGCCAGCAGTTCCGGGACAGGGCTGCATCAGCCCCAGCATTTT
D: NA; J: TRBJ2-1; size: NA; V: TRBV12-3/TRBV12-4; CDR3: CASSGKEQKNPYNEQFF; DNA: TGTGCCAGCAGTGGGAAGGAACAGAAAAACCCTTACAATGAGCAGTTCTTC
D: NA; J: TRBJ1-1; size: NA; V: TRBV12-3/TRBV12-4; CDR3: CASRLKGGEGEAFF; DNA: TGTGCCAGCAGATTGAAGGGGGGCGAGGGTGAAGCTTTCTTT
D: TRBD1; J: TRBJ1-5; size: NA; V: TRBV19; CDR3: CASSTRQGGQPQHF; DNA: TGTGCCAGTAGTACCCGACAGGGGGGTCAGCCCCAGCATTTT
D: NA; J: TRBJ1-1; size: few; V: TRBV24-1; CDR3: CATSGPNTEAFF; DNA: TGTGCCACCAGTGGGCCGAACACTGAAGCTTTCTTT
D: NA; J: TRBJ1-6; size: NA; V: TRBV14; CDR3: CASSQDVSGSPLQF; DNA: TGTGCCAGCAGCCAAGATGTGAGTGGTTCACCCCTCCAATTT
D: NA; J: TRBJ2-1; size: few; V: TRBV20-1; CDR3: CSALPGHLGDEQFF; DNA: TGCAGTGCCCTCCCGGGACACCTTGGGGATGAGCAGTTCTTC
D: TRBD1; J: TRBJ1-4; size: few; V: TRBV28; CDR3: CASRYRGPAPTNEKLFF; DNA: TGTGCCAGCAGGTACAGGGGGCCCGCTCCAACTAATGAAAAACTGTTTTTT
D: NA; J: TRBJ2-2; size: medium-sized; V: TRBV12-3/TRBV12-4; CDR3: CASSLGSGVNTGELFF; DNA: TGTGCCAGCAGTTTAGGTTCCGGGGTTAACACCGGGGAGCTGTTTTTT
D: NA; J: TRBJ2-2; size: NA; V: TRBV19; CDR3: CASSIGGVSNTGELFF; DNA: TGTGCCAGTAGTATAGGTGGGGTATCGAACACCGGGGAGCTGTTTTTT